This TCR beta chain was captured in a study of T cell responses to AZD1222 COVID-19 vaccine. Of note for this clone: Antigen unknown.

Profiling relied on immunoSEQ multiplex PCR, and the TCRdb table lists in-frame clones only, not all of them. This table holds around 160,000 clones, 94% found once. Study-wide results and limits: Spike-wide coverage was observed for vaccine-associated CD4 TCRs, with dominant responses at 160-218 and 743-854. The donor cohort was predominantly white British with a female majority, and clonal diversity may have been underestimated. Nearly half of spike-specific TCRs reportedly go after variant regions that carry no mutations.

The specimen was peripheral blood, collected on day 0 of AZD1222 vaccination. This receptor was obtained from an adult in good health.

The CDR3 region has the DNA TGTGCCAGCAGCTTGGTAGGGAGGGCCGGGGAGCTGTTTTTT. This sequence encodes CASSLVGRAGELFF. The chain is built from TRBV5-4 and TRBJ2-2; 7 nucleotides agree with TRBD2. V lost 0 bases and J lost 6; bases outside the gene matches: 2. CDR3 length equals 14 residues. Germline V gene lookup returns CDR1 SGHNT and CDR2 YYREEE (reference sequence).